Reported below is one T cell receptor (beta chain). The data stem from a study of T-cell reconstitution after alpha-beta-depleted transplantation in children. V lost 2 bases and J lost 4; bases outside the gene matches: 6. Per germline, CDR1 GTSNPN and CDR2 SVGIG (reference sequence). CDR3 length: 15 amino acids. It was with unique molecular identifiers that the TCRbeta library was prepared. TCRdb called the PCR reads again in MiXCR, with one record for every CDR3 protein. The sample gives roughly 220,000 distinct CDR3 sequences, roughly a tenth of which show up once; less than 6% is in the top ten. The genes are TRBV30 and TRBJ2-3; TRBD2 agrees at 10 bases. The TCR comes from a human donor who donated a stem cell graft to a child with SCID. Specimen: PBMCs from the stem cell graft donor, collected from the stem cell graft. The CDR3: CAWSNQRGGADTQYF. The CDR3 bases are TGTGCCTGGAGTAACCAGCGGGGGGGCGCAGATACGCAGTATTTT.